The sequence of this TCR beta chain was determined in a study of T cells in Graves' hyperthyroidism and ophthalmopathy. RNA transcripts were the template for amplifying TCR beta CDR3 regions. Using the HTBI primer set, a first-round RT-PCR was run on the TCR CDR3. A single record per CDR3 protein comes from TCRdb applying MiXCR to the multiplex PCR reads. The sample lists about 560,000 distinct CDR3 sequences, approximately 15% seen once, with 14% in the top ten. More than 9.5 ml fresh peripheral blood yielded the PBMCs. Per germline, CDR1 MNHNS and CDR2 SASEGT. The CDR3 has 13 residues. The V gene lost 8 bases and the J gene lost 1 base, with 11 bases spanning the gap.

This TCR derives from a woman in her 40s with Graves' hyperthyroidism. This sequence joins TRBV6-1 and TRBJ1-1; no reliable D call. The sequencing input was blood. DNA of the CDR3: TGTGCCAGCCTAATTGGGAGGAACACTGAAGCTTTCTTT. Protein product: CASLIGRNTEAFF.